This TCR beta chain was profiled in a study of siplizumab effects on memory and regulatory T cells. This CDR3 spans 15 amino acids. Losses at the gene ends were 4 bases for V and 2 bases for J; bases not matched to a gene: 4. In germline, CDR1 is SGHRS, CDR2 YFSETQ. The protocol was immunoSEQ multiplex PCR, while the TCRdb copy is restricted to in-frame clones and leaves out a portion. In the table there are approximately 100,000 clones, over 90% of which are singletons. What was sequenced was Tregs sorted from blood. The rearrangement uses TRBV5-1 and TRBJ1-3, with TRBD1 matching over 9 bases. This TCR came from a human donor in good health. In DNA form, the CDR3 reads TGCGCCAGCAGCCTGGGACAGGGCCCTGGAAACACCATATATTTT. It yields the protein CASSLGQGPGNTIYF.